Below are 25 T cell receptor beta chains sequenced from a single sample in a study of T cell changes during pregnancy in multiple sclerosis. Only in-frame clones appear in the TCRdb table, and some are missing; sequencing was by immunoSEQ multiplex PCR. The sample consists of roughly 75,000 clones, around 92% of them appearing once. The source was peripheral blood, collected in the third trimester of pregnancy. All receptors come from a female donor in good health, enrolled as a control in a pregnancy study.

The chain has TRBV28 and TRBJ1-3; D is perhaps TRBD1 (5 bases). Germline values: CDR1 MDHEN, CDR2 SYDVKM. The CDR3 length is 18 residues. V lost 3 bases to trimming and J lost 0 bases, with 18 bases between them. CDR3 DNA sequence: TGTGCCAGCAGTTTGGCGCTAGGGGCGGGGGGCTCTGGAAACACCATATATTTT. This gives the protein CASSLALGAGGSGNTIYF.

The chain employs TRBV18 and TRBJ1-2; 9 bases map to TRBD1. This CDR3 spans 14 amino acids. V shed 6 bases, J shed 4 bases, and the junction held 6 bases outside the gene matches. Germline V gene sequence: CDR1 KGHSH, CDR2 LQKENI. The CDR3 coding sequence is TGTGCCAGCTCGCGGACAGGGGAAGTCTATGGCTACACCTTC. This sequence encodes CASSRTGEVYGYTF.

The chain couples TRBV5-1 to TRBJ2-1, with 7 bases aligning to TRBD1. V shed 5 bases and J 8 bases; nucleotides not matched to a gene: 4. The CDR3 totals 12 residues. Per germline, CDR1 SGHRS and CDR2 YFSETQ. DNA for the CDR3: TGCGCCAGCAGGACAGGGCCCCATGAGCAGTTCTTC. It is translated as CASRTGPHEQFF.

V gene TRBV28 combines with J gene TRBJ1-3; 9 bases fit TRBD1. The germline CDR1 and CDR2 sequences are MDHEN and SYDVKM. After removal of 4 bases from V and 4 bases from J, the junction contained 8 bases not matched to a gene. The CDR3 loop spans 16 amino acids. CDR3 sequence: CASSSTGTGNGNTIYF. The CDR3 nucleotides read TGTGCCAGCAGTTCAACCGGGACAGGGAACGGAAACACCATATATTTT.

This sequence joins TRBV18 and TRBJ2-7, with TRBD1 identical over 10 bases. The V gene's germline CDR1 is KGHSH and CDR2 LQKENI. Losses at the gene ends were 3 bases for V and 5 bases for J; bases not matched to a gene: 1. The CDR3 totals 13 residues. As DNA, the CDR3 is TGTGCCAGCTCACCCGGGACAGGGGACGAGCAGTACTTC. Protein product: CASSPGTGDEQYF.

The chain recombines TRBV2 with TRBJ2-7; TRBD2 matches 9 bases. Looked up from germline, CDR1 is SNHLY and CDR2 is FYNNEI. This CDR3 has 13 residues. V gave up 6 bases and J gave up 2 bases; unmatched junction bases: 2. This chain's CDR3 is CASRAGGPYEQYF. CDR3 bases: TGTGCCAGCAGAGCGGGGGGCCCCTACGAGCAGTACTTC. The complete variable domain, with remaining parts taken from reference TRBV2 and TRBJ2-7, reads EPEVTQTPSHQVTQMGQEVILRCVPISNHLYFYWYRQILGQKVEFLVSFYNNEISEKSEIFDDQFSVERPDGSNFTLKIRSTKLEDSAMYFCASRAGGPYEQYFGPGTRLTVT.

The chain carries TRBV5-5 and TRBJ2-5, with 12 nucleotides matching TRBD2. V was clipped by 1 base and J by 5 bases; unmatched bases: 6. The CDR3 consists of 16 residues. Germline CDR1 and CDR2: SGHKS and YYEKEE (reference sequence). CDR3 sequence (DNA): TGTGCCAGCAGCTTGACACTCGGGACTAGCGGGGAGACCCAGTACTTC. The encoded protein is CASSLTLGTSGETQYF.

The chain joins TRBV20-1 to TRBJ2-7; unclear D gene. The CDR3 sequence is 11 residues long. Germline assignment: CDR1 DFQATT and CDR2 SNEGSKA (reference sequence). Trimming removed 6 bases from V and 1 base from J, with 7 bases in between. CDR3 amino acids: CSAPTSYEQYF. The DNA for the CDR3 is TGCAGTGCCCCGACTTCCTACGAGCAGTACTTC.

The CDR3 DNA follows: TGTGCCAGCAGCCGCGCGGGACTAGCGGGACAAGAAGACACAGATACGCAGTATTTT. This gives the protein CASSRAGLAGQEDTDTQYF. The chain combines TRBV11-1 with TRBJ2-3, with 13 bases identical to TRBD2. Germline CDR1 reads SGHAT; CDR2 reads FQDESV (reference sequence). After removal of 5 bases from V and 2 bases from J, the junction contained 13 bases not matched to a gene. CDR3 length: 19 amino acids.

This rearrangement joins TRBV15 to TRBJ2-1, with TRBD2 matching over 13 bases. The CDR3 length is 16 residues. The J segment lost 8 bases and the V segment lost 3 bases, leaving 7 bases of the junction unmatched. Germline CDR1 is LNHNV and CDR2 is YYDKDF (reference sequence). The CDR3 nucleotides are TGTGCCACCAGCAGGGGGACTAGCGGGATCGGCCATGAGCAGTTCTTC. Its translation is CATSRGTSGIGHEQFF.

The gene calls are TRBV11-2 and TRBJ1-4; no definite D call. Germline V gives CDR1 SGHAT, CDR2 FQNNGV. This CDR3 is 14 amino acids long. With 4 bases removed from V and 11 bases from J, the gap between germline ends came to 17 bases. The chain's CDR3 is CASSSWGGNGKLFF. In nucleotides, the CDR3 is TGTGCCAGCAGCTCATGGGGAGGGAACGGGAAACTGTTTTTT.

J is TRBJ2-7 and V is TRBV6-1; 13 bases match TRBD2. The V gene's germline CDR1 is MNHNS and CDR2 SASEGT. The CDR3 consists of 15 residues. V trimming: 6 bases; J trimming: 2 bases; junction bases outside the gene matches: 4. This CDR3 is CASRVTSGGTYEQYF. The CDR3 bases are TGTGCCAGCAGAGTGACTAGCGGGGGGACCTACGAGCAGTACTTC.

The V call is TRBV9, the J call TRBJ2-3, with 10 bases identical to TRBD2. Germline-derived CDR1 and CDR2 are SGDLS and YYNGEE. CDR3 length equals 14 residues. J gave up 8 bases and V 4 bases, and 7 bases lay outside the gene matches. CDR3 in amino acids: CASSTAGGSATQYF. Written as DNA, the CDR3 is TGTGCCAGCAGCACAGCGGGAGGGTCAGCTACGCAGTATTTT.

This chain connects TRBV30 to TRBJ2-7; TRBD2 matches at 7 bases. The J segment lost 10 bases and the V segment lost 3 bases, leaving 18 bases of the junction unmatched. This CDR3 has 15 residues. Germline V gene lookup returns CDR1 GTSNPN and CDR2 SVGIG (reference sequence). DNA of the CDR3: TGTGCCTGGAGCGGCGGCCGAGCGGGAATCCATCAACAGTACTTC. Amino acids: CAWSGGRAGIHQQYF.

This clone has only one observation. V and J are TRBV7-2 and TRBJ2-2; D uncertain. The germline CDR1 and CDR2 sequences are SGHTA and FQGNSA. V lost 1 base and J 2 bases, leaving 8 bases between the germline ends. CDR3 length: 15 residues. CDR3 nucleotides: TGTGCCAGCAGCTTAGTCAGGCAAAACACCGGGGAGCTGTTTTTT. This gives the protein CASSLVRQNTGELFF.

This sequence joins TRBV7-9 and TRBJ1-2; no clear D. The CDR3 is 13 residues long. Trimming left V 3 bases short and J 5 bases short, with 10 bases between. CDR1 and CDR2 from the germline V gene are SEHNR and FQNEAQ (reference sequence). The CDR3 nucleotides read TGTGCCAGCAGCTTCGCCGATCGGTATGGCTACACCTTC. Translating gives CASSFADRYGYTF.

The table lists this clone with a count of one. The chain combines TRBV30 with TRBJ2-1; 12 bases are a match to TRBD2. Germline-derived CDR1 and CDR2 are GTSNPN and SVGIG (reference sequence). The CDR3 is 15 residues long. J gave up 4 bases and V 3 bases, and 4 bases lay outside the gene matches. CDR3 region: CAWSGLAGRYNEQFF. The DNA for the CDR3 is TGTGCCTGGAGCGGACTAGCGGGAAGATACAATGAGCAGTTCTTC.

This clone was recorded a few times. The gene calls are TRBV28 and TRBJ1-1; D might be TRBD1 (5 bases). The germline gives CDR1 MDHEN, CDR2 SYDVKM. This CDR3 has 12 amino acids. The germline V and J ends were trimmed by 5 bases and 7 bases, with 11 bases remaining between them. The CDR3 DNA reads TGTGCCAGCAGTCATCCAGGGATTGAAGCTTTCTTT. Protein product: CASSHPGIEAFF.

This chain connects TRBV30 to TRBJ2-1, with TRBD2 matching 8 bases. Germline CDR1 GTSNPN, CDR2 SVGIG (reference sequence). J lost 9 bases, V lost 2 bases, and 3 bases had no gene match. The CDR3 is 12 residues long. This CDR3 is CAWSRGGFEQFF. The CDR3 DNA reads TGTGCCTGGAGTCGGGGGGGCTTTGAGCAGTTCTTC.

V gene TRBV6-1 combines with J gene TRBJ2-7, with 11 bases that match TRBD2. J was trimmed by 5 bases and V by 4 bases; bases with no gene match: 1. The CDR3 runs to 13 residues. Germline V gene data show CDR1 as MNHNS and CDR2 as SASEGT. CDR3 DNA sequence: TGTGCCAGCAGTGTACTAGCGGGAGACGAGCAGTACTTC. Translation: CASSVLAGDEQYF.

The gene calls are TRBV11-2 and TRBJ2-2; perhaps TRBD2 as D (5 bases). Per the germline V gene, CDR1 is SGHAT and CDR2 is FQNNGV. Deletions cut 0 bases from V and 0 bases from J, with 14 bases between. The CDR3 length is 18 residues. CDR3 residues: CASSLDPGRVSNTGELFF. CDR3 coding DNA: TGTGCCAGCAGCTTAGATCCCGGGCGGGTGTCGAACACCGGGGAGCTGTTTTTT.

As regards this clone: Its ends do not fully match the called genes, so a read error is possible. The V and J genes are TRBV7-7 and TRBJ2-5; possibly TRBD2 for D (6 bases). CDR1 is SSHAT, CDR2 FNYEAQ, per germline (reference sequence). The CDR3 is 13 amino acids. Here the CDR3 reads CASSFSGEETQYF. The DNA for the CDR3 is TGTGCTAGCAGCTTTTCGGGGGAAGAGACCCAGTACTTC.

The J gene is TRBJ2-7, the V gene TRBV5-1; 9 bases fit TRBD1. J was trimmed by 5 bases and V by 4 bases; bases with no gene match: 7. The CDR3 length is 14 residues. The germline V gene has CDR1 SGHRS and CDR2 YFSETQ. The CDR3 region is CASSGAGQGDEQYF. CDR3 sequence (DNA): TGCGCCAGCAGCGGAGCGGGACAGGGAGACGAGCAGTACTTC.

The chain joins TRBV5-4 to TRBJ2-3; weak D call: TRBD2 (6 bases). The CDR3 is 15 residues long. Germline lookup yields CDR1 SGHNT and CDR2 YYREEE (reference sequence). Trimming took off 0 bases at V and 1 base at J, with 9 bases between the two ends. Written as DNA, the CDR3 is TGTGCCAGCAGCTTGGGGGACTCCGGCACAGATACGCAGTATTTT. Its protein is CASSLGDSGTDTQYF.

The V gene is TRBV9, the J gene TRBJ1-4; 7 nucleotides align to TRBD1. Germline trimming cut 3 bases from V and 0 bases from J; bases unmatched to any gene: 17. CDR3 length: 20 residues. Per germline, CDR1 SGDLS and CDR2 YYNGEE. The CDR3 DNA reads as TGTGCCAGCAGCGAGAGACCAGGGGGTAAAGGGGGCTCAACTAATGAAAAACTGTTTTTT. Translation: CASSERPGGKGGSTNEKLFF.